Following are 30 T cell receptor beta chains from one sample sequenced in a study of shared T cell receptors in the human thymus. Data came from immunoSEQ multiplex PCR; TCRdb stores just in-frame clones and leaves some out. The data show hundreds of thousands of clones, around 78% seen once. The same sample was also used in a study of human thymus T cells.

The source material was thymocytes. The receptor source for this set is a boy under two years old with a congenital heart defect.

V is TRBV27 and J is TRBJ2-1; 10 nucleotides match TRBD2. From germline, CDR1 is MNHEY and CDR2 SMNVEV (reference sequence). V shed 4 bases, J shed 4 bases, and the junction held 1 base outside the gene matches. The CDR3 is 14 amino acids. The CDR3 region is CASSSTSGYNEQFF. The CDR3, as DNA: TGTGCCAGCAGTTCGACTAGCGGGTACAATGAGCAGTTCTTC.

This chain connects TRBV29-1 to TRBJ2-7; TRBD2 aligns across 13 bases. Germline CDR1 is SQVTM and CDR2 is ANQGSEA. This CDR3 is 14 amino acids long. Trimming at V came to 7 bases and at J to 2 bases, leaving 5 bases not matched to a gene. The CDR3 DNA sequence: TGCAGCGCAGGGACTAGCGGGGATCCCTACGAGCAGTACTTC. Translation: CSAGTSGDPYEQYF.

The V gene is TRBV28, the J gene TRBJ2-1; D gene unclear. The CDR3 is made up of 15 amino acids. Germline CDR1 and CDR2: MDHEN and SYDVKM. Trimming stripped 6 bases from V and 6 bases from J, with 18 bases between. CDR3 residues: CASSCKSNALNEQFF. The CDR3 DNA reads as TGTGCCAGCAGCTGCAAATCGAACGCGCTCAATGAGCAGTTCTTC.

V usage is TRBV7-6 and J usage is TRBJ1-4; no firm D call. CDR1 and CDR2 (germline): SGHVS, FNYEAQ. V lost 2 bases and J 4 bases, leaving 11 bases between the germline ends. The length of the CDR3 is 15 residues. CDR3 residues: CASSLWPGINEKLFF. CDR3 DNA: TGTGCCAGCAGCTTATGGCCGGGGATTAATGAAAAACTGTTTTTT.

The CDR3 loop is CATSRARGAFYYEQYF. As DNA, the CDR3 is TGTGCCACCAGCAGGGCCCGCGGGGCTTTTTACTACGAGCAGTACTTC. The chain employs TRBV15 and TRBJ2-7, with a possible D match to TRBD2 (6 bases). Germline CDR1 and CDR2: LNHNV and YYDKDF (reference sequence). The CDR3 has 16 amino acids. V was trimmed by 3 bases and J by 3 bases, leaving 18 bases between them. The entire variable domain, with the rest obtained from reference TRBV15 and TRBJ2-7, is as follows: DAMVIQNPRYQVTQFGKPVTLSCSQTLNHNVMYWYQQKSSQAPKLLFHYYDKDFNNEADTPDNFQSRRPNTSFCFLDIRSPGLGDTAMYLCATSRARGAFYYEQYFGPGTRLTVT.

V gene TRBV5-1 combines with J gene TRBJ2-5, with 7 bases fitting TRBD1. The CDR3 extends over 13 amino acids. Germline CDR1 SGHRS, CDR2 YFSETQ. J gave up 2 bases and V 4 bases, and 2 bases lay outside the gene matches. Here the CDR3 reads CASSRRGQETQYF. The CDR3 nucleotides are TGCGCCAGCAGCCGCAGGGGGCAAGAGACCCAGTACTTC.

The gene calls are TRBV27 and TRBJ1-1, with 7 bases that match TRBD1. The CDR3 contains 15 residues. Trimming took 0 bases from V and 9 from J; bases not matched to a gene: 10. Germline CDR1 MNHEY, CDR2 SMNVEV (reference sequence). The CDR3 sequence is CASSLSKYRRGQAFF. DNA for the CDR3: TGTGCCAGCAGTTTATCGAAATATAGGAGGGGGCAAGCTTTCTTT.

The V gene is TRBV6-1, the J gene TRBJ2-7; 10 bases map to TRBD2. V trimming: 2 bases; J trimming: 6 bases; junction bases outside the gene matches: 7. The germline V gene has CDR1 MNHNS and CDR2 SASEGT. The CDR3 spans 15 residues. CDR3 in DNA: TGTGCCAGCAGTGAACTCCAGCGGGGGGGTGGCGAGCAGTACTTC. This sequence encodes CASSELQRGGGEQYF.

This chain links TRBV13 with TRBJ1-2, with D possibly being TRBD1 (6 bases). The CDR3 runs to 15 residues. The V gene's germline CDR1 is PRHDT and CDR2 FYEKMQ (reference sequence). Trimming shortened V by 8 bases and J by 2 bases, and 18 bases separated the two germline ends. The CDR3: CASPDLGADNYGYTF. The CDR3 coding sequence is TGTGCCAGCCCTGACTTGGGGGCCGACAACTATGGCTACACCTTC.

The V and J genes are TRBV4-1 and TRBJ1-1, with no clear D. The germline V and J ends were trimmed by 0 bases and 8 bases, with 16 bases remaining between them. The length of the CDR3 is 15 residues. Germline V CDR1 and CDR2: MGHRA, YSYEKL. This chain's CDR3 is CASSQDPGERREAFF. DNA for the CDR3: TGCGCCAGCAGCCAAGATCCCGGGGAGAGAAGGGAAGCTTTCTTT.

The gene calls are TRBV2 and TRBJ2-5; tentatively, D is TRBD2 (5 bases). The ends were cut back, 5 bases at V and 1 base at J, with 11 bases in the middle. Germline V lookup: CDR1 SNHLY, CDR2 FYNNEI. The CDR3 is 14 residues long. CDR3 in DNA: TGTGCCAGCAGTTTACTAGAGGCCCAAGAGACCCAGTACTTC. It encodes CASSLLEAQETQYF.

Here the CDR3 DNA reads TGCGCCAGCAGCTTGGGCCCGGGCAATCAGCCCCAGCATTTT. Amino acids: CASSLGPGNQPQHF. This chain connects TRBV5-1 to TRBJ1-5, with unresolved D. The length of the CDR3 is 14 residues. The ends were cut back, 0 bases at V and 2 bases at J, with 6 bases in the middle. Germline V gene sequence: CDR1 SGHRS, CDR2 YFSETQ. The full variable domain, in which reference TRBV5-1 and TRBJ1-5 provide the parts outside the CDR3, is KAGVTQTPRYLIKTRGQQVTLSCSPISGHRSVSWYQQTPGQGLQFLFEYFSETQRNKGNFPGRFSGRQFSNSRSEMNVSTLELGDSALYLCASSLGPGNQPQHFGDGTRLSIL.

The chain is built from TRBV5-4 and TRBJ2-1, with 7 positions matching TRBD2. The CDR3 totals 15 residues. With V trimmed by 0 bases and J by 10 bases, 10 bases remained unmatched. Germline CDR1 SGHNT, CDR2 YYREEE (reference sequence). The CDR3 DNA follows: TGTGCCAGCAGCTTGGCCCCACCCCTCGGGAGGGAGCAGTTCTTC. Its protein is CASSLAPPLGREQFF.

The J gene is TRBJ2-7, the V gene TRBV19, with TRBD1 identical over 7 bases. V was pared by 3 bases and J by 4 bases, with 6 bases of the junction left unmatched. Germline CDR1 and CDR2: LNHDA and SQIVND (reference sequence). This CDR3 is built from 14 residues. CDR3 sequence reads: CASSMVHRGYEQYF. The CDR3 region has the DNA TGTGCCAGTAGTATGGTGCACAGGGGTTACGAGCAGTACTTC.

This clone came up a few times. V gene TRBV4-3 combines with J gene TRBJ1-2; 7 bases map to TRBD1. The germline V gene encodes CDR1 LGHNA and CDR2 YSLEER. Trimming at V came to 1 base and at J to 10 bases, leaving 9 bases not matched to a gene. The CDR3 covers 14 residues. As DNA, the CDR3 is TGCGCCAGCAGCCAAGCCGGGACAGTCCCTTCCTACACCTTC. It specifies CASSQAGTVPSYTF.

The chain's CDR3 is CASSTKDRGQHYGYTF. CDR3 nucleotides: TGTGCCAGTAGTACGAAGGACAGGGGACAGCACTATGGCTACACCTTC. The chain couples TRBV19 to TRBJ1-2; TRBD1 matches 9 bases. Germline loops: CDR1 LNHDA, CDR2 SQIVND (reference sequence). This CDR3 region has 16 residues. V lost 4 bases, J lost 3 bases, and 9 bases stayed unmatched.

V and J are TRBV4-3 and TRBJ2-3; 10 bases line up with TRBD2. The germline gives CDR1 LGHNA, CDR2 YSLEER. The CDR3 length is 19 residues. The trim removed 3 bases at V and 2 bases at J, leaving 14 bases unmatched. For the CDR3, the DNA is TGCGCCAGCAGCCACAGACGGGAGCGGGAGGGCTCCACCACAGATACGCAGTATTTT. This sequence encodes CASSHRREREGSTTDTQYF.

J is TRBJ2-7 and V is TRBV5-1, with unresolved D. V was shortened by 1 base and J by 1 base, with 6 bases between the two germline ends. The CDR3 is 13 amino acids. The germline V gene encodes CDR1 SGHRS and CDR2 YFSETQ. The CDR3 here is CASSLKYSYEQYF. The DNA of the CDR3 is TGCGCCAGCAGCTTGAAATATTCCTACGAGCAGTACTTC. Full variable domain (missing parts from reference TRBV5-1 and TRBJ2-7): KAGVTQTPRYLIKTRGQQVTLSCSPISGHRSVSWYQQTPGQGLQFLFEYFSETQRNKGNFPGRFSGRQFSNSRSEMNVSTLELGDSALYLCASSLKYSYEQYFGPGTRLTVT.

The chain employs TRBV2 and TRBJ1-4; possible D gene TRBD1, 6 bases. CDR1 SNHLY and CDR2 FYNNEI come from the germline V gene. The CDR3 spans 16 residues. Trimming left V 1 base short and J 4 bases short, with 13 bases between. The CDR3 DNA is TGTGCCAGCAGTGAAGAGGGGGGGGACGGTAATGAAAAACTGTTTTTT. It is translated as CASSEEGGDGNEKLFF.

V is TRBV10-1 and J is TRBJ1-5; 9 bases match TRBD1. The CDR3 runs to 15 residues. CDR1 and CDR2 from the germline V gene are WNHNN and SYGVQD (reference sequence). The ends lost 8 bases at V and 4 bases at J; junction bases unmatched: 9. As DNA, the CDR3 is TGCGCCAGCGGGGATTCGACAGGGGGAAATCAGCCCCAGCATTTT. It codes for CASGDSTGGNQPQHF.

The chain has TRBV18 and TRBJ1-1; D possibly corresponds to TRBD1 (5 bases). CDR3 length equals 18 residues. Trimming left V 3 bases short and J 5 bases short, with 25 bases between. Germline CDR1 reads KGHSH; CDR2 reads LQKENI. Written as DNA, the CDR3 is TGTGCCAGCTCACCCCCAGGGTCTCCCCTCGGCGATATGACTGAAGCTTTCTTT. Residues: CASSPPGSPLGDMTEAFF.

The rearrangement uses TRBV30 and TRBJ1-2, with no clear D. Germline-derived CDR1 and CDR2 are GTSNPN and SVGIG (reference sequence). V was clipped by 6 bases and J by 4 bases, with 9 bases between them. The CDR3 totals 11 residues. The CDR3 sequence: CACFSLYGYTF. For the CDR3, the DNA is TGTGCCTGCTTCAGTCTCTATGGCTACACCTTC.

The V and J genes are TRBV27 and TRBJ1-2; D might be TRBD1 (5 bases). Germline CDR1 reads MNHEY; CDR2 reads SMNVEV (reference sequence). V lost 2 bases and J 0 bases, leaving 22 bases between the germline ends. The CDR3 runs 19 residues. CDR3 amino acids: CASSLRGLPKGGPNYGYTF. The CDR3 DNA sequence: TGTGCCAGCAGTTTAAGGGGACTTCCCAAGGGAGGACCTAACTATGGCTACACCTTC.

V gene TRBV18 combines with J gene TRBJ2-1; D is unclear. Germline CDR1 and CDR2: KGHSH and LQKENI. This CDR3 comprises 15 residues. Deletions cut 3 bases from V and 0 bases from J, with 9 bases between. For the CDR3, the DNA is TGTGCCAGCTCACCGAACAGCTACTCCTACAATGAGCAGTTCTTC. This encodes CASSPNSYSYNEQFF.

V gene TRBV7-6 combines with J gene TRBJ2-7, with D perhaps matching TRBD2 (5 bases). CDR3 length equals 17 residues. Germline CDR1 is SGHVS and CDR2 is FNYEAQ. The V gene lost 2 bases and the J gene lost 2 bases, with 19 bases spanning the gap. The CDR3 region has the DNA TGTGCCAGCAGCTTAAGCCCCTGGCGGGCCGAGGCCTACGAGCAGTACTTC. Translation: CASSLSPWRAEAYEQYF.

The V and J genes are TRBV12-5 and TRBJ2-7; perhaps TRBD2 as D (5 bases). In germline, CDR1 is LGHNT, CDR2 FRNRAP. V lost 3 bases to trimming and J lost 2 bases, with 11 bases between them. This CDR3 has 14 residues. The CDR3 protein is CASGFSGLAYEQYF. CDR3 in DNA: TGTGCTAGTGGTTTCAGCGGTTTAGCCTACGAGCAGTACTTC.

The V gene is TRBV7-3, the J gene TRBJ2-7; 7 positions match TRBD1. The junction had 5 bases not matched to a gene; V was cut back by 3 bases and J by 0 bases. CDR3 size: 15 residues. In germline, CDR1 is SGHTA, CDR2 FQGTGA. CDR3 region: CASSLGDRDSYEQYF. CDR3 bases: TGTGCCAGCAGCTTGGGAGACAGGGACTCCTACGAGCAGTACTTC.

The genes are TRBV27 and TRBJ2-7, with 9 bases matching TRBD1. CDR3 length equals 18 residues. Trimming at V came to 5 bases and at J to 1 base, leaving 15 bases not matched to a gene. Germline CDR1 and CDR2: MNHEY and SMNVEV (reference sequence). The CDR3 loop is CASSKGPRGQGVSYEQYF. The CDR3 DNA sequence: TGTGCCAGCAGTAAGGGGCCTAGGGGACAGGGTGTTTCCTACGAGCAGTACTTC.

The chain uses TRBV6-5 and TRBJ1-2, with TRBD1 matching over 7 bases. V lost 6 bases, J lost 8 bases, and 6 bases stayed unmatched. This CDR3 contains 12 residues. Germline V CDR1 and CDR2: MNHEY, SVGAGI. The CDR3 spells CASSQTGVGYTF. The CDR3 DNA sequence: TGTGCCAGCAGCCAAACAGGGGTCGGCTACACCTTC.

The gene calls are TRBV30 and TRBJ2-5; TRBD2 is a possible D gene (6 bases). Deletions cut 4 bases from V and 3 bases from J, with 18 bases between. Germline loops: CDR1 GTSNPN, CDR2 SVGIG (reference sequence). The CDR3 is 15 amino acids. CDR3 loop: CAWTAWWREKETQYF. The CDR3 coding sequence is TGTGCCTGGACCGCCTGGTGGAGGGAGAAAGAGACCCAGTACTTC.